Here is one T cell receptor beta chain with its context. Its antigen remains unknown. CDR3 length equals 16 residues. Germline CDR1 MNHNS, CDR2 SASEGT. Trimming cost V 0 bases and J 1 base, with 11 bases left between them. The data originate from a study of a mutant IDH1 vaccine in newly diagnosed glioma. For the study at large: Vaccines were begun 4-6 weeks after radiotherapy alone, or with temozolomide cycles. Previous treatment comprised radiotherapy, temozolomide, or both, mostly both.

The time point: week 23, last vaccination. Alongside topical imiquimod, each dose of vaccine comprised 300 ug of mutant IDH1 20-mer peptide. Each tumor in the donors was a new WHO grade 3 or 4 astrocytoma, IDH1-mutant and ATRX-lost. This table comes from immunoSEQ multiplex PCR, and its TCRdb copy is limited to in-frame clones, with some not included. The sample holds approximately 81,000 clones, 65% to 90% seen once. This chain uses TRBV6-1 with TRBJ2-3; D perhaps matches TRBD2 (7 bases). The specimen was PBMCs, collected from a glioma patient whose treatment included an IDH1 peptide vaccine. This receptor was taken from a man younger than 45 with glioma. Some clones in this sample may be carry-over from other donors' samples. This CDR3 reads CASSEASGGGTDTQYF. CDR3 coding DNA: TGTGCCAGCAGTGAAGCATCGGGGGGCGGCACAGATACGCAGTATTTT.